This T cell receptor (beta chain) was identified during a study of cytomegalovirus exposure and HLA in healthy donors. Overall study context: Earlier, 100 million to 120 million unique TCR beta sequences were recovered from some 200 million T cells by an analysis. Findings and limits, study-wide: Productive rates of about 87% or about 30% were seen for most TCR beta V segments in an earlier analysis. Several of the most significant clusters were apparently associated with common viral pathogens in a later analysis. Presence/absence analyses supposed approximately even sequencing depth among donors.

There are a few counts of this clone. Its antigen is undetermined. Vbeta (60) and Jbeta (13) primers were used in the PCR. The protocol was immunoSEQ multiplex PCR, while the TCRdb copy is restricted to in-frame clones and leaves out a portion. Among approximately 160,000 clones listed, around 77% were seen once. After removal of 8 bases from V and 6 bases from J, the junction contained 6 bases not matched to a gene. This CDR3 is built from 12 residues. CDR1 is SNHLY, CDR2 FYNNEI, per germline. The sequenced sample consisted of PBMCs. This chain connects TRBV2 to TRBJ1-2; 7 bases line up with TRBD1. This receptor was taken from a woman aged 40 to 55 in good health and CMV-seronegative. The CDR3 DNA sequence: TGTGCCAGCGCTAGAACAGGGGATGGCTACACCTTC. It translates to CASARTGDGYTF.